What follows are 6 T cell receptor beta chains derived from one specimen sequenced in a study of T cells in women clearing cervical HPV infection (dated by TCRdb to 2016 to 2019). The receptor library was made with the immunoSEQ multiplex PCR assay. Entries here come from immuneACCESS through TCRdb and include only in-frame sequences with V and J called. Some clones fail to appear in such tables; in the studies checked, an unresolved V gene covers under half of the shortfall, and the cause of the remainder is unknown. The sample's own table lists about 21,000 clones. The top ten clones comprise about 8.6% of the sample. Sequencing was done on a sample of blood buffy coat. All receptors derive from a woman between 18 and 70 years old with a cervical HPV16 infection that either progressed to CIN3+ or cleared (not recorded which).

In regard to this clone: The read ends 3 residues before the CDR3 terminus; that terminus is restored from the germline J gene. The rearrangement uses TRBV5-4 and TRBJ2-5; no clear D gene. Germline-derived CDR1 and CDR2 are SGHNT and YYREEE (reference sequence). Trimming left V 0 bases short and J 2 bases short, with 8 bases between. The CDR3 runs 14 residues. The CDR3 protein is CASSLGSTQETQYF. The CDR3 bases that were read are TGTGCCAGCAGCTTGGGGTCAACTCAAGAGACC. Variable domain in full (rest from reference TRBV5-4 and TRBJ2-5): ETGVTQSPTHLIKTRGQQVTLRCSSQSGHNTVSWYQQALGQGPQFIFQYYREEENGRGNFPPRFSGLQFPNYSSELNVNALELDDSALYLCASSLGSTQETQYFGPGTRLLVL.

In the case of this clone: The read gets to within 3 residues of the CDR3 end, and the germline J gene fills in the rest. J is TRBJ2-1 and V is TRBV5-4, with D uncertain. CDR3 size: 14 residues. Germline CDR1 and CDR2: SGHNT and YYREEE (reference sequence). V was trimmed by 4 bases and J by 7 bases, leaving 15 bases between them. CDR3: CASSRPGGENEQFF. The sequenced CDR3 bases are TGTGCCAGCAGCCGTCCGGGTGGAGAGAATGAG.

The CDR3: CAWSVEGLRNSPLHF. Partial CDR3 DNA: TGTGCCTGGAGTGTAGAGGGACTGAGGAATTCACCC. The chain carries TRBV30 and TRBJ1-6; maybe TRBD1 (5 bases). Sequencing ends 3 residues short of the CDR3 end; the germline J gene provides the rest. The CDR3 length is 15 residues. Deletions cut 0 bases from V and 7 bases from J, with 13 bases between. CDR1 and CDR2 from the germline V gene are GTSNPN and SVGIG (reference sequence).

Concerning this clone itself: The CDR3 end falls 3 residues outside the read, so it is completed with the germline J gene. The J gene is TRBJ2-7, the V gene TRBV5-1, with 9 bases fitting TRBD1. The germline V gene encodes CDR1 SGHRS and CDR2 YFSETQ. V shed 5 bases, J shed 0 bases, and the junction held 9 bases outside the gene matches. This CDR3 region has 16 residues. The sequenced part of the CDR3 DNA is TGCGCCAGCAGTCATTCAGGGACAGGGAGCTCCTACGAG. Translation gives CASSHSGTGSSYE. The entire CDR3 reads CASSHSGTGSSYEQYF.

Comments on this clone: The CDR3 goes on 3 residues after the read ends, and that part is filled in from the germline J gene. The rearrangement links TRBV9 to TRBJ2-7; D unresolved. This CDR3 has 14 amino acids. Trimming shortened V by 0 bases and J by 2 bases, and 9 bases separated the two germline ends. CDR1 and CDR2 from the germline V gene are SGDLS and YYNGEE. The CDR3 protein is CASSVGAAAYEQYF. CDR3 bases read: TGTGCCAGCAGCGTAGGGGCAGCCGCCTACGAG.

About this clone itself: The read halts 3 residues ahead of the CDR3 end, with the missing end drawn from the germline J gene. The gene calls are TRBV11-2 and TRBJ2-2; 10 bases match TRBD2. J lost 6 bases, V lost 6 bases, and 4 bases had no gene match. The CDR3 runs 14 residues. Germline CDR1 is SGHAT and CDR2 is FQNNGV. The CDR3 loop reads CASSLSGGAGELFF. The sequenced part of the CDR3 DNA is TGTGCCAGCAGTCTAAGCGGGGGGGCCGGGGAG.